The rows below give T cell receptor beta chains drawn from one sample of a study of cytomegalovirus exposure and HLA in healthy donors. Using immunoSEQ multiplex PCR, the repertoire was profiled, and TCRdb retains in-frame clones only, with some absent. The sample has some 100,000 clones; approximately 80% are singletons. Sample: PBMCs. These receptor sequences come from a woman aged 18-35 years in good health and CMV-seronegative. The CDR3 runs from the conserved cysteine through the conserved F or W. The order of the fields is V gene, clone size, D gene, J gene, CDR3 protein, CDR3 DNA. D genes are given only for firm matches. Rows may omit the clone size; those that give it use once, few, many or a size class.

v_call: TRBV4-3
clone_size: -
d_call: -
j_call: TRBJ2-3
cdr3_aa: CASSQELRGTDTQYF
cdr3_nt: TGCGCCAGCAGCCAAGAATTGCGGGGCACAGATACGCAGTATTTT

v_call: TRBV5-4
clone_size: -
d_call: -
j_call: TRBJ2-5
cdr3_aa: CASSKDPTGETQYF
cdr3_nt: TGTGCCAGCAGCAAGGACCCCACGGGGGAGACCCAGTACTTC

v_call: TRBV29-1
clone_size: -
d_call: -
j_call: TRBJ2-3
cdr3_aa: CSVAPTDTQYF
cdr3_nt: TGCAGCGTTGCTCCCACAGATACGCAGTATTTT

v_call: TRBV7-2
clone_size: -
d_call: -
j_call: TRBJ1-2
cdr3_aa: CASSLRGVGYGYTF
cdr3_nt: TGTGCCAGCAGCTTACGGGGTGTAGGCTATGGCTACACCTTC

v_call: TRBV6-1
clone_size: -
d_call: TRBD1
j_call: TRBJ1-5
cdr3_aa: CASSEGQGEQPQHF
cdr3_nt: TGTGCCAGCAGTGAAGGACAGGGGGAGCAGCCCCAGCATTTT

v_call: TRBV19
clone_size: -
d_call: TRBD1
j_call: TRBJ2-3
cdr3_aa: CASSIQGAADTQYF
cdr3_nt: TGTGCCAGTAGTATCCAGGGGGCAGCAGATACGCAGTATTTT

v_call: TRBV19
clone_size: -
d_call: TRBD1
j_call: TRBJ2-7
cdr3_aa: CASSSRDRDEQYF
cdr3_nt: TGTGCCAGTAGTAGCCGGGACAGGGACGAGCAGTACTTC

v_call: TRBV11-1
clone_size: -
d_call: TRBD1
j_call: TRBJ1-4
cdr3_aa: CASSPQGGVEEKLFF
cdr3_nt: TGTGCCAGCAGCCCCCAGGGGGGTGTCGAAGAAAAACTGTTTTTT

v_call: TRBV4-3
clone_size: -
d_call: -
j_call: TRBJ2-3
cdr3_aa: CASSQDQNGRADTQYF
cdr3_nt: TGCGCCAGCAGCCAAGATCAAAACGGGAGAGCAGATACGCAGTATTTT

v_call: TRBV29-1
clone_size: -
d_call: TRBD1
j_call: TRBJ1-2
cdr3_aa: CSVVTGGVGIEGYTF
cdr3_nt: TGCAGCGTTGTGACAGGGGGCGTGGGTATAGAAGGCTACACCTTC

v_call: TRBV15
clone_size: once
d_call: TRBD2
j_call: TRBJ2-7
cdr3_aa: CATSRGREVRLEQYF
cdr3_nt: TGTGCCACCAGCCGGGGACGGGAGGTTCGTCTCGAGCAGTACTTC

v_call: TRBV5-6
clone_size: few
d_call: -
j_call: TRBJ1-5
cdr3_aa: CASSSQAGSGNQPQHF
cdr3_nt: TGTGCCAGCAGCTCCCAGGCAGGGTCTGGCAATCAGCCCCAGCATTTT

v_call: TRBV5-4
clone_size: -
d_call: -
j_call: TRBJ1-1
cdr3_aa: CASSLGQHTEAFF
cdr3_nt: TGTGCCAGCAGCTTAGGACAGCACACTGAAGCTTTCTTT

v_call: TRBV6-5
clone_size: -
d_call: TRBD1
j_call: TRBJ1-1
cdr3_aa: CASSRAGTGGTEAFF
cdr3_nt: TGTGCCAGCAGCCGAGCCGGGACAGGGGGCACTGAAGCTTTCTTT

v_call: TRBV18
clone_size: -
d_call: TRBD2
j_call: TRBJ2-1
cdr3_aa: CASSPNTGTSGGSSYNEQFF
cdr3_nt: TGTGCCAGCTCACCTAATACGGGGACTAGCGGGGGCTCCTCCTACAATGAGCAGTTCTTC

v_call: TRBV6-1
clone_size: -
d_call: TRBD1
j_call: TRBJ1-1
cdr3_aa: CASSLGQGTAEAFF
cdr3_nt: TGTGCCAGCAGTTTGGGACAGGGGACCGCTGAAGCTTTCTTT

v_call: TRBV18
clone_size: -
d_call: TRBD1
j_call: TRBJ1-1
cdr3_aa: CASSPGDRKRHELGLTEAFF
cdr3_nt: TGTGCCAGCTCACCCGGGGACAGAAAAAGGCACGAACTGGGTTTGACTGAAGCTTTCTTT

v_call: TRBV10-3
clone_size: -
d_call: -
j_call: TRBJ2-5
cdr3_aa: CAISGSPLWLASDQETQYF
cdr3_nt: TGTGCCATCAGTGGGTCCCCACTTTGGCTAGCATCGGACCAAGAGACCCAGTACTTC

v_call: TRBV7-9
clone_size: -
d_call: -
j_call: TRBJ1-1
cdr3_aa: CASSLARAGISEAFF
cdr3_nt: TGTGCCAGCAGCTTAGCGCGCGCCGGGATTTCTGAAGCTTTCTTT

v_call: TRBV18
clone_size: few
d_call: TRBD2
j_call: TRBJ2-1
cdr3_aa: CASSPPLLAGTYNEQFF
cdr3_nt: TGTGCCAGCTCACCACCCCTCTTAGCGGGAACTTACAATGAGCAGTTCTTC

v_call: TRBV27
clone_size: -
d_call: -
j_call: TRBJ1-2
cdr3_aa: CASSLTGRAGGYTF
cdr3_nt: TGTGCCAGCAGTTTAACAGGCAGGGCTGGTGGCTACACCTTC

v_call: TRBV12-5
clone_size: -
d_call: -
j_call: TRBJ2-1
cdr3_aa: CASGLSGDLNEQFF
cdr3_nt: TGTGCTAGTGGTTTGTCCGGCGACTTAAATGAGCAGTTCTTC

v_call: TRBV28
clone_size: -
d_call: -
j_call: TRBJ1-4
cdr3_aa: CASSPPVGGSEKLFF
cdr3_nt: TGTGCCAGCAGTCCACCGGTGGGTGGGAGTGAAAAACTGTTTTTT

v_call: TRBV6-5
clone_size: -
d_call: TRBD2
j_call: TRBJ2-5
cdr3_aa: CASNSLAGGGETQYF
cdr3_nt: TGTGCCAGCAACTCACTAGCGGGAGGAGGGGAGACCCAGTACTTC

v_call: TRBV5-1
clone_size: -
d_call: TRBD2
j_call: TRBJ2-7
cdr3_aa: CASSLGVVSGGSSYEQYF
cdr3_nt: TGCGCCAGCAGCTTGGGAGTAGTGAGCGGGGGGAGCTCCTACGAGCAGTACTTC

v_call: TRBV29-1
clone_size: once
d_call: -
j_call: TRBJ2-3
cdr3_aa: CSVEPQAILAQYF
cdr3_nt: TGCAGCGTTGAACCACAGGCGATACTGGCGCAGTATTTT

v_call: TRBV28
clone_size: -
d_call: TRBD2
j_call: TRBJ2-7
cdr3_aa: CASSQPRLAGAYEQYF
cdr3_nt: TGTGCCAGCAGTCAGCCCAGACTAGCGGGAGCCTACGAGCAGTACTTC

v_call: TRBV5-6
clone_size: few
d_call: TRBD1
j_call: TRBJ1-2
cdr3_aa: CASSLTGDSGYGYTF
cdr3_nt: TGTGCCAGCAGCTTGACAGGGGATTCTGGCTATGGCTACACCTTC

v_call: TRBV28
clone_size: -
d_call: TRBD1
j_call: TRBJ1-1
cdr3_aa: CASSSNQGAVGTEAFF
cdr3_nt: TGTGCCAGCAGTTCTAATCAGGGGGCGGTAGGCACTGAAGCTTTCTTT

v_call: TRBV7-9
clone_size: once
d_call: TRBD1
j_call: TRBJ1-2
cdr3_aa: CASSPPSTGGKGYGYTF
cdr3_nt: TGTGCCAGCAGCCCGCCCTCAACAGGGGGAAAAGGGTATGGCTACACCTTC

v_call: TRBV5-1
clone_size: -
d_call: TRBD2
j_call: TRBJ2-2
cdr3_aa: CASALAGGLDVTGELFF
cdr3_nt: TGCGCCAGCGCACTAGCGGGGGGGCTTGATGTCACCGGGGAGCTGTTTTTT

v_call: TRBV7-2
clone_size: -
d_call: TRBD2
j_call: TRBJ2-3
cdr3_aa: CASGSSGGLIF
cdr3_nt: TGTGCCAGCGGAAGTAGCGGGGGCTTAATTTTT

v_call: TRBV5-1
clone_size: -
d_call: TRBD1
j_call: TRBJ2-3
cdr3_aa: CASSSEDRYAQYF
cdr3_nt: TGCGCCAGCAGCTCGGAGGACAGGTATGCGCAGTATTTT

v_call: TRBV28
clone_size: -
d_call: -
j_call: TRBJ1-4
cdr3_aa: CATHSGLGNEKLFF
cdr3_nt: TGTGCCACGCACTCGGGACTGGGTAATGAAAAACTGTTTTTT

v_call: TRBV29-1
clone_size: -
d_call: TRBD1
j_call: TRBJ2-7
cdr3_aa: CSVTGGAVTYEQYF
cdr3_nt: TGCAGCGTGACAGGGGGCGCGGTAACCTACGAGCAGTACTTC

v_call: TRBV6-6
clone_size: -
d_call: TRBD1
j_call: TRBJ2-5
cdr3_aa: CASRDRGLGTQYF
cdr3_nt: TGTGCCAGCAGGGACAGGGGGTTGGGGACCCAGTACTTC

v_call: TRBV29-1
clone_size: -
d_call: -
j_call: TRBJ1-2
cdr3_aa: CSARQVQDDYGYTF
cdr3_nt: TGCAGCGCCCGACAAGTACAGGATGACTATGGCTACACCTTC

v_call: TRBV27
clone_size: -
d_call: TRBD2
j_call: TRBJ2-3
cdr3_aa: CASSLFAGELGTDTQYF
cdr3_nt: TGTGCCAGCAGTTTATTTGCGGGAGAGTTGGGCACAGATACGCAGTATTTT

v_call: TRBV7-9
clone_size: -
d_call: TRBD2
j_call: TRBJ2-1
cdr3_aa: CASSLEGGGYNEQFF
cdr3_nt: TGTGCCAGCAGCTTAGAGGGCGGGGGATACAATGAGCAGTTCTTC

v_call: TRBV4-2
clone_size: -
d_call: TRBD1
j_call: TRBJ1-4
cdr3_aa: CASSQDVDRARNEKLFF
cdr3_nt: TGTGCCAGCAGCCAAGATGTGGACAGGGCCCGAAATGAAAAACTGTTTTTT

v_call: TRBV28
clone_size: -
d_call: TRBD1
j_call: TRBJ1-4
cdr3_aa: CASSSPGTGERKLFF
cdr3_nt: TGTGCCAGCAGTTCCCCCGGGACAGGGGAGAGGAAACTGTTTTTT

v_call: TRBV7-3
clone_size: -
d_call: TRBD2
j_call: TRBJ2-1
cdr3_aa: CASSPSGNNEQFF
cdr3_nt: TGTGCCAGCAGCCCGAGCGGGAACAATGAGCAGTTCTTC

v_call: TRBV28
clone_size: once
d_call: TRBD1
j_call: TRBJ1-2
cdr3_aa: CASSFTPTGGLSGYTF
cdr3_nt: TGTGCCAGCAGTTTTACCCCAACAGGGGGCTTATCTGGCTACACCTTC

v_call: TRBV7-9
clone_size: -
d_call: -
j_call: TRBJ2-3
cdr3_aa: CSSKTGSGDTQYF
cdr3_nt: TGTTCCAGCAAAACAGGCTCAGGAGATACGCAGTATTTT

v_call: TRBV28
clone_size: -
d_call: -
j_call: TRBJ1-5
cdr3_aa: CASSHYQPQHF
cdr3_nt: TGTGCCAGCAGCCACTATCAGCCCCAGCATTTT

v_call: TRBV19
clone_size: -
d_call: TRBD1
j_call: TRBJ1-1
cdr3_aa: CASSSDRGEAFF
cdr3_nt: TGTGCCAGTAGTTCGGACAGGGGTGAAGCTTTCTTT